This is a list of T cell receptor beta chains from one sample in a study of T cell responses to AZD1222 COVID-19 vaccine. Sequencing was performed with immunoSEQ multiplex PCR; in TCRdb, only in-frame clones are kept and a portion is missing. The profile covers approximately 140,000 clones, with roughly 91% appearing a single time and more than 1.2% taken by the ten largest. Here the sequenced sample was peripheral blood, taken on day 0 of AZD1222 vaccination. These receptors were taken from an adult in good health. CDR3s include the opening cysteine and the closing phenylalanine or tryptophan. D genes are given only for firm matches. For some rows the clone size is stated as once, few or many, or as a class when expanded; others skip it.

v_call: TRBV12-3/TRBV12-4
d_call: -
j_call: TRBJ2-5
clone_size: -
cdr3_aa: CASSIQETQYF
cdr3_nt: TGTGCCAGCAGTATACAAGAGACCCAGTACTTC

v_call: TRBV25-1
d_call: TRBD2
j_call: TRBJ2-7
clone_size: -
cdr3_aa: CASRQGSGRYEQYF
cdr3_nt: TGTGCCAGCAGGCAGGGTAGCGGGAGATACGAGCAGTACTTC

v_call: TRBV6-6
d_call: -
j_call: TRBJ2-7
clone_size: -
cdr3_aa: CASQISELPYEQYF
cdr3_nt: TGTGCCAGCCAGATCTCCGAGCTTCCCTACGAGCAGTACTTC

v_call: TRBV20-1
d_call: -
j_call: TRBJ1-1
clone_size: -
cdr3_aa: CSARGPGQAFF
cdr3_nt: TGCAGTGCTAGGGGACCGGGACAAGCTTTCTTT

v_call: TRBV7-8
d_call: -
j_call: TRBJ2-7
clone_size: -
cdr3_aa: CASSFRAGYEQYF
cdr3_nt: TGTGCCAGCAGCTTTAGAGCGGGCTACGAGCAGTACTTC

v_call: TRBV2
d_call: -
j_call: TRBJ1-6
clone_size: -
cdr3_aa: CASSGPSYNSPLHF
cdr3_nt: TGTGCCAGCAGTGGGCCCTCCTATAATTCACCCCTCCACTTT

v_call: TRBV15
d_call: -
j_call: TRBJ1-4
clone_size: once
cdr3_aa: CATSPSPQRGGREKLFF
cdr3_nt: TGTGCCACCAGCCCCTCCCCCCAAAGAGGGGGACGAGAAAAACTGTTTTTT

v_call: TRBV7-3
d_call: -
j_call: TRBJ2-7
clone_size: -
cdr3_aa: CASSLTSGGSYEQYF
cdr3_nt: TGTGCCAGCAGCTTAACGTCTGGGGGATCCTACGAGCAGTACTTC

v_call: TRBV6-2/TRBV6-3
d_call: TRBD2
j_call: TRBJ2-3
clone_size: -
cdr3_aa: CASSYSEFSLAGSRTDTQYF
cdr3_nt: TGTGCCAGCAGTTACTCGGAGTTTTCATTAGCGGGATCTCGCACAGATACGCAGTATTTT

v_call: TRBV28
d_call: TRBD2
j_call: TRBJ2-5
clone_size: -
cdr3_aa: CASNLLAGGPETQYF
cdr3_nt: TGTGCCAGCAACCTACTAGCGGGAGGGCCAGAGACCCAGTACTTC

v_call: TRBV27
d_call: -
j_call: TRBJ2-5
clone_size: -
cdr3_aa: CASMGPQETQYF
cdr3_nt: TGTGCCAGCATGGGGCCTCAAGAGACCCAGTACTTC

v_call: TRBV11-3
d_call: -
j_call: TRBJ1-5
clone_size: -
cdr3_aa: CASSLGGGGLNQPQHF
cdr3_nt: TGTGCCAGCAGCTTGGGCGGGGGAGGCCTGAATCAGCCCCAGCATTTT

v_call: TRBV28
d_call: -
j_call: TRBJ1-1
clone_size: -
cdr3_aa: CASSLAKYTEAFF
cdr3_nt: TGTGCCAGCAGCCTAGCAAAGTACACTGAAGCTTTCTTT

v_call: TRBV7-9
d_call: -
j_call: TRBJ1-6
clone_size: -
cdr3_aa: CASSLGKRYNSPLHF
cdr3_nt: TGTGCCAGCAGCTTGGGGAAACGGTACAATTCACCCCTCCACTTT

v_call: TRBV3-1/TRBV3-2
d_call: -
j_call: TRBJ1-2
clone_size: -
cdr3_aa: CASSPGYGGDYGYTF
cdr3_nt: TGTGCCAGCAGCCCCGGGTATGGGGGAGACTATGGCTACACCTTC

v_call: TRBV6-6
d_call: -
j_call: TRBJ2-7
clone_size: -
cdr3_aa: CASSTQGYEQYF
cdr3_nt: TGTGCCAGCAGTACACAGGGCTACGAGCAGTACTTC

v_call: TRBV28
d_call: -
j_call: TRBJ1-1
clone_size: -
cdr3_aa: CASSYDGNTEAFF
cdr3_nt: TGTGCCAGCAGTTATGACGGGAACACTGAAGCTTTCTTT

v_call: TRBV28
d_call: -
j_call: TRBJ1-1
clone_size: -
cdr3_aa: CASRSGTANTEAFF
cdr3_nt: TGTGCCAGCAGGTCCGGGACGGCGAACACTGAAGCTTTCTTT

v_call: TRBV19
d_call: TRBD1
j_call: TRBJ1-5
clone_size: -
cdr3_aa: CASSGTGGVGNQPQHF
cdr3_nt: TGTGCCAGTAGCGGGACAGGGGGCGTCGGCAATCAGCCCCAGCATTTT

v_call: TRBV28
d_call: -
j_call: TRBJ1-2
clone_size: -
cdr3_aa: CASSFLSGQGLKEGYTF
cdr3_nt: TGTGCCAGCAGTTTCTTGTCGGGGCAGGGTCTAAAGGAGGGCTACACCTTC

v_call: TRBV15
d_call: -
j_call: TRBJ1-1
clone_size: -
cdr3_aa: CATSADMNTEAFF
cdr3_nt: TGTGCCACCAGCGCGGACATGAACACTGAAGCTTTCTTT

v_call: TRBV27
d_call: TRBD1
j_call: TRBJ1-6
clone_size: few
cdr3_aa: CASSFRAGGDNSPLHF
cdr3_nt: TGTGCCAGCAGTTTTAGGGCAGGGGGCGATAATTCACCCCTCCACTTT

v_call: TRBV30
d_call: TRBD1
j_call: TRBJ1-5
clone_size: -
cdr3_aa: CAWSVGGLTRPQHF
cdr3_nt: TGTGCCTGGAGTGTAGGGGGCCTTACTAGGCCCCAGCATTTT

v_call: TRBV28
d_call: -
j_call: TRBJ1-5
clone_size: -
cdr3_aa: CASGQPQHF
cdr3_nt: TGTGCCAGCGGCCAGCCCCAGCATTTT

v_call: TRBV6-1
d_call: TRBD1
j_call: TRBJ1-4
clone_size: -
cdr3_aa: CASSVSRDRVREKLFF
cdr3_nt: TGTGCCAGCAGTGTCTCCCGGGACAGAGTCAGGGAAAAACTGTTTTTT

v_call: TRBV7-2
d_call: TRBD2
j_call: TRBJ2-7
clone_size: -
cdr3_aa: CASSLEVAGGRGQYF
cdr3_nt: TGTGCCAGCAGCTTAGAGGTAGCGGGGGGGCGTGGGCAGTACTTC

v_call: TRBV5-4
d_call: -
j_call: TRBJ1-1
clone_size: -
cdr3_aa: CASSGNTEAFF
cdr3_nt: TGTGCCAGCAGCGGGAACACTGAAGCTTTCTTT

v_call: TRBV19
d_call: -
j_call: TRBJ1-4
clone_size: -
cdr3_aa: CASHAPPGEKLFF
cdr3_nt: TGTGCCAGTCACGCGCCGCCGGGGGAAAAACTGTTTTTT

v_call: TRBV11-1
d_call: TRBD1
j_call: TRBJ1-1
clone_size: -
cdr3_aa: CASSLGQGTEAFF
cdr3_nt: TGTGCCAGCAGCTTGGGACAGGGAACTGAAGCTTTCTTT

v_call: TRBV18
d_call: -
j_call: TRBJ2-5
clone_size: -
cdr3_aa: CASSLTGGKETQYF
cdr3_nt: TGTGCCAGCTCACTTACAGGAGGAAAAGAGACCCAGTACTTC

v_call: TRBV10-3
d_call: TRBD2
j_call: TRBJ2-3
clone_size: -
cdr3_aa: CATLQASGRARHTQYF
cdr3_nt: TGTGCCACACTACAGGCTAGCGGGAGGGCCAGACATACGCAGTATTTT

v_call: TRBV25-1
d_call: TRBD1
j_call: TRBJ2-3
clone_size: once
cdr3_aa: CASSRGSGQGHF
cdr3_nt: TGTGCCAGCAGCCGGGGGTCAGGACAGGGGCATTTT

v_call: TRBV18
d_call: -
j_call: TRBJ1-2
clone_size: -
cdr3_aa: CASSPGTGGYTF
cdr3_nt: TGTGCCAGCTCACCGGGGACGGGAGGCTACACCTTC

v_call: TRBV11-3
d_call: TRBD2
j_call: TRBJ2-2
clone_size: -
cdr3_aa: CASSFGTSRAGELFF
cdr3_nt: TGTGCCAGCAGCTTCGGGACTAGCAGGGCCGGGGAGCTGTTTTTT

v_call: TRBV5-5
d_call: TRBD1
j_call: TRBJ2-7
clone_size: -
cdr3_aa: CASSLVFRGTYEQYF
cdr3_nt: TGTGCCAGCAGCTTGGTTTTCAGGGGGACCTACGAGCAGTACTTC